This T cell receptor beta chain was obtained from a study of blood T cell repertoires in COVID-19. Whole-study context: From the United States, Italy and Spain came samples of acute and convalescent COVID-19. PBMCs, B-cell-depleted T cells, or T cells were the source of the cDNA or gDNA that made up the material.

The CDR3 totals 13 residues. Between the trimmed V and J ends, which lost 10 bases and 0 bases, there was a span of 11 bases. Per the germline V gene, CDR1 is SNHLY and CDR2 is FYNNEI. Per the study methods: How many nucleated cells were present was estimated from reference gene primer amplification. Some clones are missing from TCRdb's copy, which holds only in-frame ones; the method was immunoSEQ multiplex PCR. That table furnishes V, J and clone size, whereas the DNA furnished D and trimming. The sample lists 60,000 or so clones, about 80% occurring once. This chain links TRBV2 with TRBJ2-3; D might be TRBD2 (6 bases). This receptor was identified in a man aged 55-75 years with acute or convalescent COVID-19. Sequencing was performed on peripheral blood. The CDR3 DNA reads as TGTGCCACCGCGGGACCTAGCACAGATACGCAGTATTTT. Encoded protein: CATAGPSTDTQYF.